Listed below are T cell receptor beta chains from one sample, sequenced in a study of patients and donors after allogeneic stem cell transplantation. TCRdb re-analysed the RT-PCR reads in MiXCR, keeping a single row per CDR3 protein. The repertoire consists of 190,000 or so distinct CDR3 sequences, with roughly two fifths occurring once and the leading ten covering approximately 10%. The sequenced material came from blood, either unsorted or a sorted T cell fraction (not recorded which). The source of these receptors is a human donor who was either an allogeneic HSCT recipient or a stem cell or donor lymphocyte infusion donor (not recorded which). It is not recorded whose cells these are; they may come from a transplant donor. Each CDR3 is given with its conserved first and last residue. D genes are given only for firm matches. Only some rows state a clone size, as once, few, many or a class for expanded clones.

J | size | V | D | DNA | CDR3
TRBJ1-2 | . | TRBV5-1 | . | TGCGCCAGCAGCTTGGCCAGGGATGGCTACACCTTC | CASSLARDGYTF
TRBJ1-6 | few | TRBV7-9 | . | TGTGCCAGCAGCTTATCGAGGGATTCACCCCTCCACTTT | CASSLSRDSPLHF
TRBJ2-5 | . | TRBV5-1 | . | TGCGCCAGCAGCTTGGCCACCGAAGAAACCCAGTACTTC | CASSLATEETQYF
TRBJ1-3 | few | TRBV15 | . | TGTGCCACCAGCAGAAACCCCCGGGCTGGAAACACCATATATTTT | CATSRNPRAGNTIYF
TRBJ2-1 | . | TRBV28 | TRBD2 | TGTGCCAGCAGTCCCAGCGGGGGTGTCTCCTACAATGAGCAGTTCTTC | CASSPSGGVSYNEQFF
TRBJ2-7 | . | TRBV7-9 | TRBD2 | TGTGCCAGCAGTCCCCTAGCGGGGGCCGCCTACGAGCAGTACTTC | CASSPLAGAAYEQYF
TRBJ2-3 | . | TRBV12-3/TRBV12-4 | . | TGTGCCAGCACCTCGGGGGCGAGCACAGATACGCAGTATTTT | CASTSGASTDTQYF
TRBJ2-7 | . | TRBV15 | . | TGTGCCACCAGCAGAGCGTCTACGGGGCTCGACGAGCAGTACTTC | CATSRASTGLDEQYF
TRBJ2-3 | . | TRBV5-1 | . | TGCGCCAGCAGCTTCCGAGGACAATTCGCAGATACGCAGTATTTT | CASSFRGQFADTQYF
TRBJ1-1 | . | TRBV20-1 | . | TGCAGTGCTAGAGACCAGAGGAACACTGAAGCTTTCTTT | CSARDQRNTEAFF
TRBJ2-4 | . | TRBV3-1 | . | TGTGCCAGCAGCCCTTCCGAAAACATTCAGTACTTC | CASSPSENIQYF
TRBJ2-3 | . | TRBV20-1 | TRBD2 | TGCAGTGCTAGAGTTACTAGCGGGGGACCTGGCACAGATACGCAGTATTTT | CSARVTSGGPGTDTQYF
TRBJ2-7 | few | TRBV6-5 | TRBD1 | TGTGCCAGCAGTCTTGGGACAGGAGCCTACGAGCAGTACTTC | CASSLGTGAYEQYF
TRBJ1-1 | . | TRBV12-3/TRBV12-4 | . | TGTGCCAGCAGTTTACAGGGTGGGGCGGCTGATGAAGCTTTCTTT | CASSLQGGAADEAFF